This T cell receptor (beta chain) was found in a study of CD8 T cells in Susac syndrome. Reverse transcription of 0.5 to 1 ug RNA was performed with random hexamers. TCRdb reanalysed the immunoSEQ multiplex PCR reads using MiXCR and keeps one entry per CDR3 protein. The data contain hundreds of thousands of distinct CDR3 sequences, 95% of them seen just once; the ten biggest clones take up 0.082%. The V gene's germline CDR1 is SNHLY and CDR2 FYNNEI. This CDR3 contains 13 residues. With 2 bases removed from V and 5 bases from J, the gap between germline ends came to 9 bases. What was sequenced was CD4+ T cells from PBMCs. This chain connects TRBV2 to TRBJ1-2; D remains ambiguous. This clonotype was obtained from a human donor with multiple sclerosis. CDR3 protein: CASSERTGYGYTF. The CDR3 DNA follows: TGTGCCAGCAGTGAACGGACGGGTTATGGCTACACCTTC.